Reported below is one T cell receptor beta chain. This specimen comes from a study of blood T cell repertoires in COVID-19. Background on the study: PBMCs, B-cell-depleted T cells, or T cells provided the cDNA or gDNA that made up the material.

Only in-frame clones appear in the TCRdb table, and some are missing; sequencing was by immunoSEQ multiplex PCR. The table lists more than 20,000 clones, 75% to 95% of them singletons. This TCR derives from a human donor in a cohort sampled during active COVID-19. What was sequenced was peripheral blood.

The chain's CDR3 is CASSLSRGMNTEAFF. The CDR3 nucleotides are TGTGCCAGCAGCTTGTCTCGGGGGATGAACACTGAAGCTTTCTTT. J is TRBJ1-1 and V is TRBV5-4; a possible D gene is TRBD1 (5 bases). V dropped 1 base and J dropped 0 bases, with 10 bases sitting between them. There are 15 residues in the CDR3. CDR1 is SGHNT and CDR2 is YYREEE in the germline V gene (reference sequence).